This TCR beta chain appears in the sequencing data of a study of cytomegalovirus exposure and HLA in healthy donors. In the PCR, 60 Vbeta and 13 Jbeta primers were used. Methods used by the authors: It was a later analysis that counted 75 million to 90 million unique TCR beta chains, of which roughly 11 million were shared. The assay was immunoSEQ multiplex PCR, and TCRdb's table has in-frame clones only and misses some. Clone size and the V and J calls come from that table; the DNA yielded D and trimming. Of more than 100,000 clones listed, 65% to 80% were seen once; the top ten hold 2.7%. General study findings and limits: As confirmed in vitro, three CMV-associated chains were specific for CMV antigens.

Germline CDR1 SGDLS, CDR2 YYNGEE. This CDR3 has 11 residues. Deletions cut 0 bases from V and 5 bases from J, with 2 bases between. Turning to this clone: Antigen specificity is unknown.

Sequencing used PBMCs. This receptor was obtained from a woman between 40 and 55 years old in good health and CMV-seropositive. The gene calls are TRBV9 and TRBJ2-5; no clear D gene. DNA for the CDR3: TGTGCCAGCAGCGTAGCGGAGACCCAGTACTTC. Translating it yields CASSVAETQYF.